This TCR beta chain was captured in a study of molecular identifiers for immune sequencing clone quantification. Overall study: In replicates, the authors split RNA from about 20,000 or 100,000 naive CD8 cells five ways and sequenced four.

Naive CD8 T cells were picked out by sorting for CD8+CD4-CCR7+CD45RA+. The CDR3 has 15 amino acids. Germline CDR1 reads SSHAT; CDR2 reads FNYEAQ (reference sequence). Trimming took 6 bases from V and 7 from J, leaving 18 bases between them. Via MiXCR, TCRdb re-called the PCR reads, giving one row per CDR3 protein. The table shows about half a million distinct CDR3 sequences, with approximately 25% occurring only once. The study, taken as a whole, reports: Identical TCR molecules sharing a barcode could underestimate highly expanded clone sizes. The share of molecules held by clones above 20 RNA copies was over 97% in effector cells and under 1% in naive cells.

This clonotype was seen only a few times. Its antigen remains unknown. V and J are TRBV7-7 and TRBJ2-2; D unclear. Sequencing was performed on naive CD8+ T cells from blood, with Jurkat cell RNA spiked in. Noted subset: FACS-sorted CD8+CD4-CCR7+CD45RA+ naive T cells. The source is a human donor in good health. Some libraries in this study had Jurkat cell RNA spiked in. The CDR3 is CASRQDENGFGELFF. CDR3 in DNA: TGTGCCAGCAGACAAGACGAGAACGGATTCGGGGAGCTGTTTTTT.